The 7 T cell receptor beta chains below come from one sample, sequenced in a study of shared clonotypes between healthy human individuals. Measured with immunoSEQ multiplex PCR; TCRdb has only the in-frame clones, and not every one. This table has over a million clones, roughly 80% appearing once. Sequencing was carried out using memory CD4+ T cells sorted from blood. Noted subset: CD45RA-negative fraction. The receptors were sampled from a young man in good health.

The V call is TRBV21-1, the J call TRBJ2-2; the table's TRBD2 call for D was not verified on the DNA. TRBV21-1 is reported as a pseudogene. This CDR3 comprises 17 residues. The CDR3 is CASSKASGRTPDGELFF. The CDR3 coding sequence is TGTGCCAGCAGCAAAGCGTCGGGAAGAACCCCCGACGGGGAGCTGTTTTTT.

The chain couples TRBV11-2 to TRBJ2-7; TRBD1 agrees at 9 bases. Germline CDR1 reads SGHAT; CDR2 reads FQNNGV. Losses at the gene ends were 4 bases for V and 3 bases for J; bases not matched to a gene: 7. The CDR3 has 15 residues. The CDR3 DNA follows: TGTGCCAGCAGCTGGACACAGGGGGCCAACTACGAGCAGTACTTC. Protein sequence: CASSWTQGANYEQYF.

V and J are TRBV7-9 and TRBJ2-4; the D call may be TRBD1 or TRBD2 (5 bases each). The CDR3 is 15 residues long. The germline V gene has CDR1 SEHNR and CDR2 FQNEAQ (reference sequence). Trimming cost V 5 bases and J 3 bases, with 14 bases left between them. The DNA for the CDR3 is TGTGCCAGCAGCGTGGGGGAAGGAGGCAAAAACATTCAGTACTTC. Its translation is CASSVGEGGKNIQYF.

V and J are TRBV5-1 and TRBJ2-5; tentatively, D is TRBD2 (6 bases). The CDR3 sequence is 14 residues long. The germline V gene has CDR1 SGHRS and CDR2 YFSETQ. Trimming removed 4 bases from V and 5 bases from J, with 15 bases in between. CDR3 in amino acids: CASSESLARETQYF. In DNA form, the CDR3 reads TGCGCCAGCAGCGAATCACTAGCTCGGGAGACCCAGTACTTC.

The gene calls are TRBV9 and TRBJ2-5, with TRBD1 identical over 12 bases. Losses at the gene ends were 0 bases for V and 5 bases for J; bases not matched to a gene: 5. CDR1 SGDLS and CDR2 YYNGEE come from the germline V gene. This CDR3 has 16 residues. CDR3 DNA sequence: TGTGCCAGCAGCGTAGGGGTGGGACAGGGGGCGGAGACCCAGTACTTC. This encodes CASSVGVGQGAETQYF.

The rearrangement links TRBV5-6 to TRBJ1-4; no definite D call. Trimming removed 2 bases at V and 8 bases at J, with 7 bases between. The V gene's germline CDR1 is SGHDT and CDR2 YYEEEE. CDR3 length: 12 residues. CDR3 amino acids: CASSFDGEKLFF. DNA of the CDR3: TGTGCCAGCAGCTTTGATGGAGAAAAACTGTTTTTT. Full variable domain (outside the CDR3, taken from reference TRBV5-6 and TRBJ1-4): DAGVTQSPTHLIKTRGQQVTLRCSPKSGHDTVSWYQQALGQGPQFIFQYYEEEERQRGNFPDRFSGHQFPNYSSELNVNALLLGDSALYLCASSFDGEKLFFGSGTQLSVL.

This clone was counted a single time. V and J are TRBV2 and TRBJ1-6; D remains unclear. Germline CDR1 reads SNHLY; CDR2 reads FYNNEI. CDR3 size: 13 residues. V lost 6 bases and J 14 bases, leaving 17 bases between the germline ends. The CDR3 DNA sequence: TGTGCCAGCAGGGACCGGGCCCTGCACACCCTCCACTTT. This codes for CASRDRALHTLHF.